These T cell receptor beta chains were read from a single sample in a study of OX40 agonist ivuxolimab in advanced cancers. TCRdb's copy holds only in-frame clones and misses some; the assay was immunoSEQ multiplex PCR. In the table there are about 91,000 clones, around four fifths of which are singletons. This specimen was CD4+ or CD8+ T cells sorted from blood, taken in a trial of the OX40 agonist ivuxolimab. The source of these receptors is an adult with an advanced solid tumor such as melanoma, head and neck, liver or kidney cancer. Each CDR3 is given with its conserved first and last residue. Fields, in order: clone size, CDR3 length, V gene, J gene, D gene, CDR3 protein, CDR3 DNA. A D gene is named only where the DNA matches it firmly. Clone size appears in some rows only: once, few, many, or a class for an expanded clone.

.	13	TRBV12-2	TRBJ1-5	.	CASPTGGGLPQHF	TGTGCAAGTCCAACGGGGGGCGGGCTGCCCCAGCATTTT
.	15	TRBV28	TRBJ2-2	.	CASRRLLLNTGELFF	TGTGCCAGCAGGCGACTACTATTGAACACCGGGGAGCTGTTTTTT
.	13	TRBV11-2	TRBJ2-7	.	CASSSPPAGEQYF	TGTGCCAGCAGCTCTCCTCCTGCGGGGGAGCAGTACTTC
.	16	TRBV7-2	TRBJ2-7	.	CASSRRVGGSSYEQYF	TGTGCCAGCAGCAGGCGGGTAGGAGGAAGCTCCTACGAGCAGTACTTC
.	15	TRBV28	TRBJ2-6	.	CASSFRGLGANVLTF	TGTGCCAGCAGTTTTCGGGGGCTCGGGGCCAACGTCCTGACTTTC
.	14	TRBV7-3	TRBJ1-2	TRBD1	CASSLTGQGDGYTF	TGTGCCAGCAGCTTAACCGGACAGGGGGATGGCTACACCTTC
.	13	TRBV2	TRBJ1-2	.	CASSEGSRVGYTF	TGTGCCAGCAGTGAGGGCAGCCGGGTAGGCTACACCTTC
.	17	TRBV28	TRBJ2-7	TRBD2	CASSFPAGGPWGYEQYF	TGTGCCAGCAGTTTTCCGGCGGGGGGGCCTTGGGGCTACGAGCAGTACTTC
.	13	TRBV6-5	TRBJ2-4	.	CASSPGFGTIQYF	TGTGCCAGCAGTCCAGGATTCGGAACCATTCAGTACTTC
.	14	TRBV19	TRBJ2-2	TRBD1	CASRGQTNTGELFF	TGTGCCAGTAGGGGACAGACAAACACCGGGGAGCTGTTTTTT
.	13	TRBV2	TRBJ2-1	.	CASKLGTYNEQFF	TGTGCCAGCAAGTTGGGAACCTACAATGAGCAGTTCTTC
once	14	TRBV6-1	TRBJ1-3	.	CASSVSTFGNTIYF	TGTGCCAGCAGTGTCTCCACCTTCGGAAACACCATATATTTT
.	16	TRBV11-2	TRBJ1-3	.	CASSPQTDRNQNTIYF	TGTGCCAGCAGCCCCCAGACCGACAGAAACCAAAACACCATATATTTT
.	16	TRBV7-9	TRBJ1-1	.	CASRELGGIGGTEAFF	TGTGCCAGCAGGGAGCTCGGGGGGATTGGGGGCACTGAAGCTTTCTTT
.	13	TRBV7-9	TRBJ1-4	.	CASKRGEGEKLFF	TGTGCCAGCAAGAGGGGCGAAGGTGAAAAACTGTTTTTT
.	15	TRBV7-2	TRBJ1-2	TRBD1	CASSLTGTGLYGYTF	TGTGCCAGCAGCTTAACCGGGACAGGGCTCTATGGCTACACCTTC
.	16	TRBV11-2	TRBJ2-5	.	CASSLEGRRGQETQYF	TGTGCCAGCAGCTTAGAAGGGCGCAGGGGTCAAGAGACCCAGTACTTC
.	13	TRBV4-3	TRBJ2-1	.	CASSQGFYNEQFF	TGCGCCAGCAGCCAAGGCTTCTACAATGAGCAGTTCTTC
.	15	TRBV19	TRBJ2-3	.	CASSPASYLTDTQYF	TGTGCCAGTAGTCCCGCCAGTTACCTCACAGATACGCAGTATTTT
.	16	TRBV7-2	TRBJ1-1	TRBD1	CASRTGQAGWNTEAFF	TGTGCCAGCAGAACAGGACAGGCCGGATGGAACACTGAAGCTTTCTTT
.	16	TRBV12-5	TRBJ1-5	TRBD1	CASGLVLGQADQPQHF	TGTGCTAGTGGTTTGGTACTAGGACAGGCGGATCAGCCCCAGCATTTT
.	13	TRBV11-2	TRBJ1-1	.	CASSFNTDTEAFF	TGTGCCAGCAGCTTCAACACTGACACTGAAGCTTTCTTT
few	16	TRBV7-2	TRBJ1-5	TRBD1	CASSFRTGQGNQPQHF	TGTGCCAGCAGCTTCCGGACAGGGCAGGGCAATCAGCCCCAGCATTTT
.	17	TRBV28	TRBJ1-3	.	CASHYEGPESSGNTIYF	TGTGCCTCCCATTATGAGGGGCCAGAATCCTCTGGAAACACCATATATTTT
.	14	TRBV18	TRBJ1-1	.	CASSPVTGQTEAFF	TGTGCCAGCTCACCCGTAACAGGACAAACTGAAGCTTTCTTT
.	12	TRBV29-1	TRBJ1-5	.	CSVEEGGQPQHF	TGCAGCGTTGAAGAGGGAGGACAGCCCCAGCATTTT
once	12	TRBV7-8	TRBJ1-1	.	CASSFQNTEAFF	TGTGCCAGCAGCTTTCAGAACACTGAAGCTTTCTTT
.	15	TRBV5-4	TRBJ2-4	.	CASSLGGRGQNIQYF	TGTGCCAGCAGCTTGGGGGGACGGGGGCAAAACATTCAGTACTTC
.	14	TRBV7-2	TRBJ2-3	.	CASSPTYSANTQYF	TGTGCCAGCAGCCCAACCTACTCCGCAAATACGCAGTATTTT
.	15	TRBV28	TRBJ2-5	.	CASSSIGESQETQYF	TGTGCCAGCAGTTCTATAGGGGAATCCCAAGAGACCCAGTACTTC
.	14	TRBV7-9	TRBJ2-3	TRBD2	CASSSGTRGDTQYF	TGTGCCAGCAGCTCCGGGACTAGGGGAGATACGCAGTATTTT
.	15	TRBV6-6	TRBJ2-5	.	CASSSSTDRGVAQYF	.
few	14	TRBV14	TRBJ1-1	.	CASSRGNRNTEAFF	TGTGCCAGCAGCCGCGGTAACAGGAACACTGAAGCTTTCTTT
.	13	TRBV9	TRBJ1-2	.	CASSSGSDYGYTF	TGTGCCAGCAGCTCAGGTTCAGACTATGGCTACACCTTC
.	15	TRBV6-6	TRBJ1-4	.	CASSYLEGRNEKLFF	TGTGCCAGCAGTTACCTTGAGGGGCGGAATGAAAAACTGTTTTTT
.	16	TRBV5-1	TRBJ1-2	.	CASSYTPDVSRYGYTF	TGCGCCAGCAGCTACACCCCGGACGTTTCGAGATATGGCTACACCTTC
.	14	TRBV7-2	TRBJ2-5	.	CASSPPAGEETQYF	TGTGCCAGCAGTCCCCCGGCCGGGGAAGAGACCCAGTACTTC
once	15	TRBV2	TRBJ2-5	TRBD2	CASSEGIGGQETQYF	TGTGCCAGCAGTGAGGGGATCGGGGGGCAAGAGACCCAGTACTTC
once	13	TRBV5-1	TRBJ1-4	.	CASSFDVNEKLFF	TGCGCCAGCAGCTTCGACGTTAATGAAAAACTGTTTTTT
.	13	TRBV11-2	TRBJ2-3	TRBD1	CASNGQGADTQYF	TGTGCCAGCAACGGACAGGGCGCAGATACGCAGTATTTT
.	15	TRBV9	TRBJ1-4	.	CASSVAGPGNEKLFF	TGTGCCAGCAGCGTAGCAGGGCCGGGTAATGAAAAACTGTTTTTT
.	15	TRBV6-6	TRBJ2-5	.	CASSYSFGGLETQYF	TGTGCCAGCAGTTACTCGTTCGGGGGCTTGGAGACCCAGTACTTC
.	14	TRBV14	TRBJ2-7	.	CASSQEAISYEQYF	TGTGCCAGCAGCCAAGAGGCTATTTCCTACGAGCAGTACTTC
.	14	TRBV19	TRBJ2-1	.	CASSITANHNEQFF	TGTGCCAGTAGTATAACAGCTAATCACAATGAGCAGTTCTTC
.	14	TRBV19	TRBJ1-6	.	CASRGPGANSPLHF	TGTGCCAGTAGAGGGCCAGGGGCAAATTCACCCCTCCACTTT
.	13	TRBV19	TRBJ2-5	.	CASTRTVGETQYF	TGTGCCAGTACCAGGACAGTGGGAGAGACCCAGTACTTC
.	16	TRBV7-2	TRBJ2-2	TRBD1	CASSLGDSKNTGELFF	TGTGCCAGCAGCTTAGGGGACAGTAAGAACACCGGGGAGCTGTTTTTT
.	14	TRBV11-1	TRBJ2-3	.	CASSLGQNTDTQYF	TGTGCCAGCAGCTTGGGGCAGAACACAGATACGCAGTATTTT
.	13	TRBV7-2	TRBJ2-7	.	CASNQGSSYEQYF	TGTGCCAGCAATCAGGGGAGCTCCTACGAGCAGTACTTC
.	20	TRBV5-4	TRBJ2-2	.	CASSREGRQAVAVNTGELFF	TGTGCCAGCAGCCGTGAAGGACGACAGGCCGTTGCTGTGAACACCGGGGAGCTGTTTTTT
few	16	TRBV7-6	TRBJ1-6	TRBD1	CASSLAGTVGNSPLHF	TGTGCCAGCAGCTTAGCGGGGACAGTGGGCAATTCACCCCTCCACTTT